The TCR beta chain described here comes from a study of CD8+ T cells in alopecia areata (dated by TCRdb to between 2017 and 2018). About the full investigation: To study T cell clonal expansion in alopecia areata, the researchers applied high-throughput TCRbeta sequencing to both the C3H/HeJ mouse model and human patients. RNA was obtained with the PAXgene miRNA kit for fixed scalp, the miRNeasy kit for PBMCs, and the RNeasy kit for mouse skin. Clonality in the scalp was compared among normal scalp (n=4), patchy alopecia areata scalp (n=8), and alopecia totalis/universalis scalp (n=8). Amplification of TCRbeta CDR3 regions was done by immunoSEQ multiplex PCR using 35 Vbeta forward primers and 13 Jbeta reverse primers. Scalp tissue and sorted CD4+ and CD8+ peripheral blood T cells from patchy and totalis/universalis alopecia areata patients and from healthy controls were covered by human TCRbeta sequencing.

Notes on this clone: The specificity of this receptor is unknown. It has no much larger one-base neighbor in the sample; base qualities were not kept.

The CDR3, cysteine through phenylalanine, is 15 amino acids long. CDR3 DNA only is kept here, 45 bases in frame from base 1. V lost 4 bases and J lost 4 bases; the stretch between them is 17 bases long. CDR1 and CDR2, per the germline V gene (reference sequence), are GTSNPN and SVGIG. PBMCs were separated by density centrifugation and stained for CD3, CD4 and CD8, after which CD4+ and CD8+ T cells were sorted on a FACSAria. Unaffected controls provided scalp biopsies and blood samples. The library was produced with the immunoSEQ multiplex PCR assay. RNA was extracted from all samples and reverse transcribed into cDNA as template for TCR sequencing. SuperScript III was used for first-strand cDNA synthesis, primed with a 2:1 mix of oligo-dT and random hexamers. A synthetic immune receptor repertoire was used to assess amplification bias, and residual bias was removed computationally. Regarding the original processing steps: Raw reads were preprocessed to remove errors, and CDR3 was defined according to IMGT conventions as the region from the conserved cysteine to phenylalanine. Clonality was calculated as 1 minus Shannon entropy normalized by log2 of the number of productive unique TCRs. CD4 or CD8 identity of scalp clones was inferred by cross-referencing scalp TCRbeta sequences with sorted blood CD4 and CD8 repertoires. This immuneACCESS table, as held by TCRdb, lists in-frame sequences with V and J called but not all clones. Of the missing ones, under half trace to an unresolved V gene in checked studies; the others have no known cause. V and J calls and clone size come straight from that table; D and trimming were deduced from the DNA. In all, the sample holds a few hundred thousand clones, and about 56% of those were seen once. In total, the top ten clones hold about 5.3% of the sample.

Broad study findings and their caveats: Shared TCR sequences between patients were less evident than in mice, which may be partly attributable to HLA diversity in the patient population. Compared with normal scalp, lesional scalp, particularly in alopecia totalis/universalis, had higher clonality and more expanded CD8+ clones, which suggests antigenic drive. Unlike mouse skin, which is dominated by gammadelta T cells, normal human skin has resident alphabeta T cells that are also sequenced, and this complicates analysis of the scalp TCR repertoire.

The chain was built from TRBV30 and TRBJ2-1, and possibly TRBD1, on 7 matching bases. The sample comprised CD8+ T cells sorted from blood. The TCR sequence derives from a human donor in good health. The CDR3 loop reads CAWTETGRTYNEQFF. Read as DNA, the sequence is TGTGCCTGGACCGAGACAGGGAGGACTTACAATGAGCAGTTCTTC.